The present T cell receptor beta chain was sequenced within a study of tumor-infiltrating lymphocytes in primary liver carcinoma. The overall study: The study included patients who were men and women aged 30 to 69 years. Per sample, productive TCRbeta reads numbered roughly 3.5 to 7.5 million, similar across tissue types. Regarding the study as a whole: Tumor region pairs showed greater overlap than either tumor-adjacent or tumor-blood pairs did. The proportion of top clones found throughout all five tumor regions was only about 7.5-24%.

TCR beta cDNA came from roughly 450 ng total RNA, primed with a constant-region primer. Three nested multiplex PCR rounds, a slightly modified ARM-PCR method, built the TCR beta libraries. Two initial PCR rounds of approximately 10 cycles each paired TRBV1-TRBV30 forward primers with a C-beta reverse primer. TCRdb processed the multiplex PCR reads anew with MiXCR; each CDR3 protein has one entry. The sample yields around 100,000 distinct CDR3 sequences, more than 65% seen once. This clonotype has more than one count but fewer than ten. What it binds is unknown. Unsorted bulk tissue of roughly 17-33 mg yielded co-extracted RNA and DNA. The length of the CDR3 is 15 residues. CDR1 is SGHAT and CDR2 is FQNNGV in the germline V gene. V was clipped by 5 bases and J by 2 bases; unmatched bases: 8.

The chain links TRBV11-2 to TRBJ1-1; 7 bases align to TRBD1. The sequence came from a woman aged 60-70 years with primary liver carcinoma and hepatitis B virus infection. Sequenced sample: liver tumor tissue from sampling region 2. Subset in this sample: tumor region T2, inferior pole. In nucleotides, the CDR3 is TGTGCCAGCAGCGTGGACAGGCAGTTTAACACTGAAGCTTTCTTT. Protein product: CASSVDRQFNTEAFF.